This T cell receptor (beta chain) was captured by sequencing in a study of blood T cells in healthy people across ages. General study points: The diversity estimates, figures obtained from one million T cells, were considered underestimates.

Next came a second PCR, run for about 6 to 11 cycles, which used a sample-barcoded 5' primer along with a J-beta primer mix. MiXCR was run by TCRdb on the 5' RACE reads, yielding one entry per CDR3 protein. The table shows roughly 650,000 distinct CDR3 sequences, with about 32% occurring only once. Turning to this clonotype: The antigen is undetermined.

With 4 bases clipped from V and 5 bases from J, the junction kept 15 bases outside the gene matches. The CDR3 is 18 residues long. Germline assignment: CDR1 DFQATT and CDR2 SNEGSKA (reference sequence). V gene TRBV20-1 combines with J gene TRBJ2-3; TRBD2 matches at 13 bases. The origin of this receptor is an elderly woman in good health. Sequencing used blood. The CDR3 sequence: CSATTTSGGKGPKDTQYF. The CDR3 DNA is TGCAGTGCTACCACGACTAGCGGGGGGAAGGGCCCCAAAGATACGCAGTATTTT.